Shown below are 21 T cell receptor beta chains from a single sample sequenced in a study of blood T cell repertoires in COVID-19. Here immunoSEQ multiplex PCR was the method, and the copy in TCRdb shows in-frame clones only, minus some. The sample comprises roughly 200,000 clones, 70% to 80% of which are singletons, and less than 7% rests with the top ten. The source material was peripheral blood. The receptors originated from a woman in her thirties or forties with COVID-19, enrolled during active disease.

DNA of the CDR3: TGTGCCAGTAGTGCCCTAGCGGGGGGGCGAATATATGAGCAGTTCTTC. It translates to CASSALAGGRIYEQFF. The chain employs TRBV19 and TRBJ2-1, with 12 nucleotides matching TRBD2. Germline CDR1 reads LNHDA; CDR2 reads SQIVND (reference sequence). With 5 bases clipped from V and 8 bases from J, the junction kept 10 bases outside the gene matches. This CDR3 comprises 16 residues.

The rearrangement uses TRBV6-5 and TRBJ2-2; TRBD1 matches 9 bases. Germline values: CDR1 MNHEY, CDR2 SVGAGI. With 6 bases clipped from V and 7 bases from J, the junction kept 9 bases outside the gene matches. This CDR3 is built from 15 residues. CDR3 amino acids: CASSPDRGGFGELFF. Written as DNA, the CDR3 is TGTGCCAGCAGCCCCGACAGGGGGGGTTTCGGGGAGCTGTTTTTT.

The chain has TRBV11-2 and TRBJ2-7, with D possibly TRBD1 on 6 matching bases. In germline, CDR1 is SGHAT, CDR2 FQNNGV. V shed 4 bases and J shed 7 bases, with 26 bases lying between them. CDR3 size: 17 residues. The CDR3 here is CASSSRERPGTRKEQYF. CDR3 nucleotide sequence: TGTGCCAGCAGCTCCCGAGAGCGGCCCGGGACAAGGAAGGAGCAGTACTTC.

V and J are TRBV19 and TRBJ1-5; 8 bases are a match to TRBD1. The CDR3 length is 14 residues. From germline, CDR1 is LNHDA and CDR2 SQIVND (reference sequence). V trimming: 7 bases; J trimming: 2 bases; junction bases outside the gene matches: 4. CDR3: CASNPGQGNQPQHF. CDR3 in DNA: TGTGCCAGTAACCCGGGACAGGGCAATCAGCCCCAGCATTTT.

V gene TRBV5-8 combines with J gene TRBJ1-5, with D unclear. The CDR3 extends over 15 amino acids. The germline V and J ends were trimmed by 4 bases and 2 bases, with 13 bases remaining between them. CDR1 SGHTS and CDR2 YDEGEE come from the germline V gene. CDR3: CASSGSSGGNQPQHF. As DNA, the CDR3 is TGTGCCAGCAGCGGTAGTAGCGGGGGCAATCAGCCCCAGCATTTT. Drawing the rest from reference TRBV5-8 and TRBJ1-5, the complete variable domain is EAGVTQSPTHLIKTRGQQATLRCSPISGHTSVYWYQQALGLGLQFLLWYDEGEERNRGNFPPRFSGRQFPNYSSELNVNALELEDSALYLCASSGSSGGNQPQHFGDGTRLSIL.

The count of this clone is one. The rearrangement joins TRBV6-6 to TRBJ1-3, with 8 bases lining up with TRBD1. The junction had 4 bases not matched to a gene; V was cut back by 2 bases and J by 4 bases. Germline CDR1 is MNHNY and CDR2 is SVGAGI (reference sequence). The CDR3 has 15 amino acids. CDR3 coding DNA: TGTGCCAGCAGTTACCTGGCAGGGGGCGGAAACACCATATATTTT. Protein product: CASSYLAGGGNTIYF.

In DNA form, the CDR3 reads TGTGCCAGCTCCCCCCGGACAGGGGATAATTCACCCCTCCACTTT. Translated: CASSPRTGDNSPLHF. The chain carries TRBV18 and TRBJ1-6; TRBD1 matches at 9 bases. The V gene's germline CDR1 is KGHSH and CDR2 LQKENI. The CDR3 spans 15 residues. Germline trimming cut 6 bases from V and 5 bases from J; bases unmatched to any gene: 5. Looking up the rest from reference TRBV18 and TRBJ1-6 gives the full variable domain: NAGVMQNPRHLVRRRGQEARLRCSPMKGHSHVYWYRQLPEEGLKFMVYLQKENIIDESGMPKERFSAEFPKEGPSILRIQQVVRGDSAAYFCASSPRTGDNSPLHFGNGTRLTVT.

The chain combines TRBV10-3 with TRBJ1-4, with 7 bases identical to TRBD1. Per germline, CDR1 ENHRY and CDR2 SYGVKD. The CDR3 runs to 16 residues. Losses at the gene ends were 0 bases for V and 6 bases for J; bases not matched to a gene: 7. The CDR3 is CAISESTRDSYEKLFF. The CDR3 DNA follows: TGTGCCATCAGTGAGTCGACTCGGGACAGTTATGAAAAACTGTTTTTT.

This sequence joins TRBV2 and TRBJ2-6, with a possible D match to TRBD2 (6 bases). Trimming shortened V by 6 bases and J by 0 bases, and 12 bases separated the two germline ends. The CDR3 spans 16 residues. Germline CDR1 and CDR2: SNHLY and FYNNEI. The CDR3 loop is CASSRGGYSGANVLTF. In nucleotides, the CDR3 is TGTGCCAGCAGCCGAGGAGGGTACTCTGGGGCCAACGTCCTGACTTTC.

This sequence joins TRBV12-3 or TRBV12-4 and TRBJ2-1; no firm D call. The germline V and J ends were trimmed by 1 base and 6 bases, with 7 bases remaining between them. The CDR3 contains 13 residues. CDR3 in DNA: TGTGCCAGCAGTTTAGTAGCCCCCAATGAGCAGTTCTTC. Its translation is CASSLVAPNEQFF.

V is TRBV7-3 and J is TRBJ2-3; possibly TRBD2 for D (6 bases). In germline, CDR1 is SGHTA, CDR2 FQGTGA. The ends were cut back, 0 bases at V and 0 bases at J, with 13 bases in the middle. This CDR3 region has 17 residues. The CDR3 loop is CASSLTSGGASTDTQYF. The CDR3 nucleotides read TGTGCCAGCAGCTTAACGTCGGGCGGGGCTAGCACAGATACGCAGTATTTT.

The chain carries TRBV3-1 (or the pseudogene TRBV3-2) and TRBJ1-6; D not resolved. Trimming pared 5 bases from V and 15 bases from J, leaving 17 bases between. In germline, CDR1 is LGHDT, CDR2 YNNKEL (reference sequence). This CDR3 spans 13 amino acids. The CDR3 DNA sequence: TGTGCCAGCAGCTTAGATTATAATTCTGACCTCCACTTT. Its translation is CASSLDYNSDLHF.

CDR3 sequence reads: CSVYLGQNYGYTF. CDR3 sequence (DNA): TGCAGCGTTTATCTGGGACAGAACTATGGCTACACCTTC. The chain has TRBV29-1 and TRBJ1-2; 7 nucleotides line up with TRBD1. The CDR3 is made up of 13 amino acids. V dropped 5 bases and J dropped 2; count of bases not matched to a gene: 5. The V gene's germline CDR1 is SQVTM and CDR2 ANQGSEA. Full variable domain (missing parts from reference TRBV29-1 and TRBJ1-2): SAVISQKPSRDICQRGTSLTIQCQVDSQVTMMFWYRQQPGQSLTLIATANQGSEATYESGFVIDKFPISRPNLTFSTLTVSNMSPEDSSIYLCSVYLGQNYGYTFGSGTRLTVV.

This chain links TRBV9 with TRBJ2-1, with D maybe TRBD1 (6 bases). The CDR3 covers 17 residues. V was clipped by 3 bases and J by 0 bases, with 16 bases between them. The germline gives CDR1 SGDLS, CDR2 YYNGEE. In DNA form, the CDR3 reads TGTGCCAGCAGCGGCGACAGGCGGGCCCTCTCCTACAATGAGCAGTTCTTC. Its translation: CASSGDRRALSYNEQFF.

The table lists this clone with a few counts. The rearrangement uses TRBV19 and TRBJ1-1; the D is unclear. V gave up 1 base and J gave up 6 bases, with 12 bases separating them. CDR3 length equals 14 residues. CDR1 is LNHDA, CDR2 SQIVND, per germline (reference sequence). CDR3 protein: CASSIGTVMAEAFF. The CDR3 DNA follows: TGTGCCAGTAGTATAGGTACAGTGATGGCTGAAGCTTTCTTT.

This clone is a singleton in its sample. The V call is TRBV10-3, the J call TRBJ2-2, with TRBD2 matching over 11 bases. The CDR3 runs 16 residues. Germline-derived CDR1 and CDR2 are ENHRY and SYGVKD. V lost 7 bases and J lost 2; bases outside the gene matches: 6. The CDR3 DNA sequence: TGTGCCATCAAGACGACTAGCGGGACTAACACCGGGGAGCTGTTTTTT. Translated: CAIKTTSGTNTGELFF.

The chain links TRBV11-3 to TRBJ1-1; no clear D gene. From germline, CDR1 is SGHNT and CDR2 YENEEA. CDR3 length equals 13 residues. Trimming left V 5 bases short and J 1 base short, with 8 bases between. CDR3 loop: CASSRQENTEAFF. Written as DNA, the CDR3 is TGTGCCAGCAGCCGACAAGAGAACACTGAAGCTTTCTTT.

The chain combines TRBV7-8 with TRBJ2-5; TRBD1 might be the D (6 bases). Trimming pared 2 bases from V and 5 bases from J, leaving 21 bases between. The CDR3 has 17 residues. From germline, CDR1 is SGHVS and CDR2 FQNEAQ. CDR3 in amino acids: CASSLIPTGSLSETQYF. The CDR3 DNA reads as TGTGCCAGCAGCTTAATCCCTACAGGGAGTCTATCGGAGACCCAGTACTTC.

There are a few counts of this clone. The rearrangement links TRBV12-3 or TRBV12-4 to TRBJ1-3; D gene uncertain. The CDR3 sequence is 13 residues long. Trimming cost V 6 bases and J 4 bases, with 10 bases left between them. CDR3 loop: CASRRGTGNTIYF. Here the CDR3 DNA reads TGTGCCAGCAGAAGAGGTACAGGAAACACCATATATTTT.

This clone was detected a few times. This specimen includes other DNA sequences encoding the same CDR3. The CDR3 bases are TGTGCCAGCAGCGTCGGGGATGGAAACACCATATATTTT. This sequence encodes CASSVGDGNTIYF. The V call is TRBV9, the J call TRBJ1-3; no reliable D call. CDR3 length: 13 residues. The V end was cut by 2 bases, the J end by 3 bases, with 6 bases between. Germline V lookup: CDR1 SGDLS, CDR2 YYNGEE.

J is TRBJ2-7 and V is TRBV3-1 (or the pseudogene TRBV3-2), with 8 bases matching TRBD2. The CDR3 has 14 amino acids. With V trimmed by 1 base and J by 4 bases, 3 bases remained unmatched. CDR1 is LGHDT and CDR2 is YNNKEL in the germline V gene (reference sequence). The CDR3 nucleotides are TGTGCCAGCAGCCAAGCGGGGGGGAGATACGAGCAGTACTTC. The encoded protein is CASSQAGGRYEQYF.